One T cell receptor (beta chain) is described in this entry. The antigen is not known. The junction shows a germline mismatch at one end, possibly a read error. Germline V lookup: CDR1 SGHNT, CDR2 YENEEA. The CDR3 has 16 amino acids. Profiled with immunoSEQ multiplex PCR; TCRdb holds only in-frame clones, not every one. This table has tens of thousands of clones, around 89% appearing once. Autoimmune disease history or systemic immunosuppression led to patient exclusion. This specimen comes from a study of OX40 agonist ivuxolimab in advanced cancers. Study summary: Subjects had a mean age of approximately 60 years, with a range of 23 to 79; more than 70% were male.

Overall study results and limits: Near-lowest levels of clonal expansion characterized partial responders at 0.1-3.0 mg/kg. Averaged across samples, CD8+ T cells carried more expanded clones than CD4+ did.

This receptor was obtained from an adult with an advanced solid tumor such as melanoma, head and neck, liver or kidney cancer. This rearrangement joins TRBV11-3 to TRBJ2-1; 8 nucleotides align to TRBD2. The specimen comprised CD4+ or CD8+ T cells sorted from blood, sampled in a trial of the OX40 agonist ivuxolimab. The CDR3 DNA reads as TGTACCAGCAGCCTACACGGGGGGGCGGGTTACAATGAGCAGTTCTTC. Amino acid sequence: CTSSLHGGAGYNEQFF. The complete variable domain, with remaining parts taken from reference TRBV11-3 and TRBJ2-1, reads EAGVVQSPRYKIIEKKQPVAFWCNPISGHNTLYWYLQNLGQGPELLIRYENEEAVDDSQLPKDRFSAERLKGVDSTLKIQPAELGDSAVYLCTSSLHGGAGYNEQFFGPGTRLTVL.